This TCR beta chain was retrieved from a study of cytomegalovirus exposure and HLA in healthy donors. 13 Jbeta primers and 60 Vbeta primers were used for the PCR. Generated by immunoSEQ multiplex PCR, the TCRdb table keeps only in-frame clones and is missing some. The profile covers 150,000 or so clones, with around 74% appearing a single time and about 2.6% taken by the ten largest. Trimming took 4 bases from V and 3 from J; bases not matched to a gene: 7. Germline V gives CDR1 SGHRS, CDR2 YFSETQ. The CDR3 extends over 15 amino acids. The sequencing input was PBMCs. This TCR derives from a man aged 18 to 35 in good health and CMV-seronegative. The J gene is TRBJ2-3, the V gene TRBV5-1; 8 bases line up with TRBD1. The CDR3 is CASSRTGFATDTQYF. The CDR3 DNA follows: TGCGCCAGCAGCCGGACAGGGTTCGCGACAGATACGCAGTATTTT.